This is a list of T cell receptor beta chains from one sample in a study of blood T cell repertoires in COVID-19. Libraries were prepared by immunoSEQ multiplex PCR; TCRdb keeps only in-frame clonotypes and omits some of them. The sample lists 200,000 or so clones; around nine tenths were seen once. What was sequenced was peripheral blood. These receptors originate from a man aged 65-85 years with active or convalescent COVID-19. CDR3s include the opening cysteine and the closing phenylalanine or tryptophan. The order of the fields is D gene, J gene, V gene, clone size, CDR3 protein, CDR3 DNA. D genes are given only for firm matches. Expanded clones get a size class; other rows say once, few or many, or leave the size out.

D: -; J: TRBJ2-2; V: TRBV24-1; size: -; CDR3: CATSEARTGELFF; DNA: TGTGCCACCAGTGAGGCTAGGACCGGGGAGCTGTTTTTT
D: TRBD1; J: TRBJ2-1; V: TRBV11-2; size: -; CDR3: CASSPQRFLGQSYNEQFF; DNA: TGTGCCAGCAGCCCCCAGAGATTTCTGGGACAGAGCTACAATGAGCAGTTCTTC
D: -; J: TRBJ2-1; V: TRBV11-2; size: -; CDR3: CASSLTIYSYNEQFF; DNA: TGTGCCAGCAGCCTGACAATCTACTCCTACAATGAGCAGTTCTTC
D: -; J: TRBJ2-1; V: TRBV10-3; size: -; CDR3: CAISGETLASGSYNEQFF; DNA: TGTGCCATCAGTGGAGAGACCCTAGCGAGCGGCTCCTACAATGAGCAGTTCTTC
D: -; J: TRBJ1-2; V: TRBV27; size: -; CDR3: CASSLAGLGGYTF; DNA: TGTGCCAGCAGCCTGGCGGGATTAGGGGGCTACACCTTC
D: -; J: TRBJ1-1; V: TRBV2; size: -; CDR3: CASSGTRNTEAFF; DNA: TGTGCCAGCTCTGGGACACGGAACACTGAAGCTTTCTTT
D: -; J: TRBJ1-5; V: TRBV5-1; size: -; CDR3: CASSLGGLDQPQHF; DNA: TGCGCCAGCTCCTTAGGGGGTCTGGATCAGCCCCAGCATTTT
D: TRBD2; J: TRBJ2-5; V: TRBV5-6; size: -; CDR3: CASSSSLAVETQYF; DNA: TGTGCCAGCAGCTCGAGCCTAGCGGTGGAGACCCAGTACTTC
D: TRBD2; J: TRBJ2-1; V: TRBV7-2; size: -; CDR3: CASSPLAGHEQFF; DNA: TGTGCCAGCAGCCCACTAGCGGGACATGAGCAGTTCTTC
D: TRBD2; J: TRBJ2-3; V: TRBV6-2/TRBV6-3; size: -; CDR3: CASSRYMGWTSGGNTDTQYF; DNA: TGTGCCAGCAGCCGCTACATGGGGTGGACTAGCGGGGGGAACACAGATACGCAGTATTTT
D: -; J: TRBJ2-3; V: TRBV21-1; size: -; CDR3: CASSSWGALAGDPPDTQYF; DNA: TGTGCCAGCAGCTCCTGGGGAGCCCTAGCGGGAGATCCCCCAGATACGCAGTATTTT
D: -; J: TRBJ1-1; V: TRBV6-1; size: -; CDR3: CASSEPRRGTEAFF; DNA: TGTGCCAGCAGTGAACCCCGGAGGGGCACTGAAGCTTTCTTT
D: TRBD2; J: TRBJ2-1; V: TRBV5-4; size: -; CDR3: CASSEPRAGDHNEQFF; DNA: TGTGCCAGCAGCGAACCCAGAGCGGGAGACCACAATGAGCAGTTCTTC
D: -; J: TRBJ1-6; V: TRBV6-6; size: -; CDR3: CASTHRRGSYNSPLHF; DNA: TGTGCCAGCACTCACCGTAGAGGTTCCTATAATTCACCCCTCCACTTT
D: TRBD1; J: TRBJ1-2; V: TRBV15; size: -; CDR3: CATSTDRKRGYTF; DNA: TGTGCCACCAGCACGGACAGGAAGAGGGGCTACACCTTC
D: -; J: TRBJ1-6; V: TRBV10-3; size: -; CDR3: CAISAGTLNSPLHF; DNA: TGTGCCATCAGTGCGGGGACATTGAATTCACCCCTCCACTTT
D: -; J: TRBJ1-3; V: TRBV2; size: -; CDR3: CASKKDAGSSGNTIYF; DNA: TGTGCCAGCAAGAAAGATGCGGGATCGTCTGGAAACACCATATATTTT
D: TRBD1; J: TRBJ1-2; V: TRBV23-1; size: -; CDR3: CASSQSPTGGYGYTF; DNA: TGCGCCAGCAGTCAATCGCCCACAGGGGGCTATGGCTACACCTTC
D: TRBD2; J: TRBJ2-5; V: TRBV5-1; size: -; CDR3: CASSGGDYQETQYF; DNA: TGCGCCAGCAGCGGGGGGGACTACCAAGAGACCCAGTACTTC
D: TRBD1; J: TRBJ1-3; V: TRBV18; size: -; CDR3: CASSPGTGNTGNTIYF; DNA: TGTGCCAGCTCACCGGGGACAGGGAACACTGGAAACACCATATATTTT
D: -; J: TRBJ1-5; V: TRBV28; size: -; CDR3: CASLGGGLYSNQPQHF; DNA: TGTGCCAGCCTTGGGGGGGGCCTCTATAGCAATCAGCCCCAGCATTTT
D: -; J: TRBJ1-2; V: TRBV6-5; size: -; CDR3: CASSYLLTGYGYTF; DNA: TGTGCCAGCAGTTACCTCCTTACAGGCTATGGCTACACCTTC
D: -; J: TRBJ1-3; V: TRBV2; size: -; CDR3: CASNDGSSGNTIYF; DNA: TGTGCCAGCAATGACGGTAGCTCTGGAAACACCATATATTTT
D: -; J: TRBJ2-1; V: TRBV7-2; size: -; CDR3: CASSPVETGTTKFF; DNA: TGTGCCAGCAGCCCAGTTGAGACAGGTACAACTAAGTTCTTC
D: -; J: TRBJ2-7; V: TRBV5-6; size: -; CDR3: CASSLAGEQYF; DNA: TGTGCCAGCAGCTTGGCGGGAGAGCAGTACTTC
D: -; J: TRBJ1-1; V: TRBV28; size: few; CDR3: CASMVGAMNTEAFF; DNA: TGTGCCAGCATGGTCGGTGCCATGAACACTGAAGCTTTCTTT
D: TRBD1; J: TRBJ2-7; V: TRBV4-3; size: -; CDR3: CASSAGTGDYEQYF; DNA: TGCGCCAGCAGCGCGGGGACAGGGGACTACGAGCAGTACTTC
D: -; J: TRBJ2-3; V: TRBV6-1; size: -; CDR3: CASSERDFTDTQYF; DNA: TGTGCCAGCAGTGAACGGGACTTCACAGATACGCAGTATTTT
D: -; J: TRBJ2-2; V: TRBV27; size: -; CDR3: CASSFTAGGELFF; DNA: TGTGCCAGCAGTTTTACAGCCGGCGGGGAGCTGTTTTTT
D: -; J: TRBJ2-1; V: TRBV7-9; size: -; CDR3: CASRPGGVYNEQFF; DNA: TGTGCCAGCAGGCCCGGGGGAGTCTACAATGAGCAGTTCTTC
D: -; J: TRBJ2-7; V: TRBV4-3; size: -; CDR3: CASSQDPHGSYEQYF; DNA: TGCGCCAGCAGCCAAGATCCCCACGGGTCCTACGAGCAGTACTTC